The clone carrying this TCR beta chain was picked up a small number of times. Its specificity is not known. The data were obtained in a study of T cell responses to AZD1222 COVID-19 vaccine. Study observations and caveats: After two AZD1222 doses, spike-specific TCR breadth and depth rose versus day 0. Females outnumbered males among donors, who were mostly white British; clonal diversity was possibly underestimated.

Germline V CDR1 and CDR2: MRHNA, SNTAGT. V lost 0 bases to trimming and J lost 5 bases, with 4 bases between them. CDR3 size: 13 residues. Measured with immunoSEQ multiplex PCR; TCRdb has only the in-frame clones, and not every one. This repertoire shows approximately 20,000 clones, roughly 80% found once; its top ten account for over 40%. The chain combines TRBV6-4 with TRBJ2-2; D gene ambiguous. This sample comprised peripheral blood, obtained on day 0 of AZD1222 vaccination. This receptor was identified in an adult in good health. This CDR3 is CASSDSATGELFF. The CDR3 region has the DNA TGTGCCAGCAGTGACTCGGCAACCGGGGAGCTGTTTTTT.